The clone carrying this TCR beta chain was recorded a few times. Its antigen is not identified. These data belong to a study of T-cell reconstitution after alpha-beta-depleted transplantation in children. Whole-study findings and limits: Expanded graft clones numbering several hundred reportedly gave rise to alpha-beta T cells about two months after transplant. Elevated TCRbeta diversity at day 60 was traced, in some patients, to surviving recipient T cells and thymic progenitors. Counts and diversity of T cells one year after transplant came mostly from newly produced T cells.

Library preparation (for TCRbeta) was performed with unique molecular identifiers. TCRdb ran MiXCR on the PCR reads and lists one entry per CDR3 protein. The sample consists of under 300,000 distinct CDR3 sequences, around a tenth of them appearing once. The CDR3 runs to 14 residues. The V gene's germline CDR1 is MDHEN and CDR2 SYDVKM. Deletions cut 1 base from V and 5 bases from J, with 11 bases between. The chain recombines TRBV28 with TRBJ2-5; no definite D call. The material sequenced was peripheral blood, taken 180 days after TCRalphabeta/CD19-depleted stem cell transplant. This sequence originates from a male patient between 2 and 15 years old who had a stem cell transplant for chronic granulomatous disease, so the T cells may come from the graft donor. CDR3 protein: CASSLFGILETQYF. The DNA for the CDR3 is TGTGCCAGCAGTTTATTTGGGATCCTCGAGACCCAGTACTTC.